This TCR beta chain originates from a study of T cells in Graves' hyperthyroidism and ophthalmopathy. Study as a whole: Peripheral blood was collected at initial diagnosis, before any treatment. The study, taken as a whole, reports: Blood also carried most thyroid clonotypes expanded above 0.001.

TCR beta CDR3 regions were amplified from RNA transcripts. RT-PCR in the first round (using the HTBI primer set) targeted the TCR CDR3. From the multiplex PCR reads, TCRdb called clonotypes with MiXCR, one entry per CDR3 protein. This table has some 720,000 distinct CDR3 sequences, roughly 15% appearing once. In this sample, this clonotype turned up many times. Its antigen is unknown. This CDR3 is 18 amino acids long. J gave up 4 bases and V 2 bases, and 14 bases lay outside the gene matches. Germline CDR1 and CDR2: SGHAT and FQNNGV. Disease duration under 2 months; hyperthyroidism patients were aged 18 to 65.

The rearrangement joins TRBV11-2 to TRBJ2-3; 8 bases agree with TRBD2. The receptor's source is a man younger than 35 with Graves' hyperthyroidism. The sequenced sample consisted of blood. DNA of the CDR3: TGTGCCAGCAGCTTAAGACCTATAGCGGGGCGAGATTCAGATACGCAGTATTTT. Its translation: CASSLRPIAGRDSDTQYF.